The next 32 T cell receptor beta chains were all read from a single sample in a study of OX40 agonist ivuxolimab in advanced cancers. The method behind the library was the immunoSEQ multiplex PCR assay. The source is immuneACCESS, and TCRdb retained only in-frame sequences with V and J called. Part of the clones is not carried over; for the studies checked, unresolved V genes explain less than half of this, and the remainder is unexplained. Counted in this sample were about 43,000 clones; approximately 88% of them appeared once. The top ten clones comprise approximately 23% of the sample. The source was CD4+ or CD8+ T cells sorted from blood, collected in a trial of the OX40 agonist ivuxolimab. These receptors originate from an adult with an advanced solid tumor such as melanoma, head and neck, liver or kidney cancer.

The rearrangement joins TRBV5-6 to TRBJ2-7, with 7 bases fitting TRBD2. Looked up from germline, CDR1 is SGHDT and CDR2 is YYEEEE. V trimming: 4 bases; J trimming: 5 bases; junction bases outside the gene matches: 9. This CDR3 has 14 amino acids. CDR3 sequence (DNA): TGTGCCAGCAGCGGCAGCGGGGCCGTAAACGAGCAGTACTTC. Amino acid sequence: CASSGSGAVNEQYF.

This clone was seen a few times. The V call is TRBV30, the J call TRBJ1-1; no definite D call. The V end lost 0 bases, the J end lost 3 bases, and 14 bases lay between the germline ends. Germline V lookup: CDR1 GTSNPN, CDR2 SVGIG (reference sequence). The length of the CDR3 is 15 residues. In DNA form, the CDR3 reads TGTGCCTGGAGTGTACTGCTAGGCAGCTACACTGAAGCTTTCTTT. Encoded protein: CAWSVLLGSYTEAFF.

The CDR3 is CAGTTGWNGYTF. The CDR3 DNA sequence: TGTGCCGGTACGACAGGGTGGAATGGCTACACCTTC. The genes are TRBV19 and TRBJ1-2; TRBD1 agrees at 7 bases. The CDR3 totals 12 residues. Unmatched junction bases numbered 9, after V lost 11 bases and J lost 6 bases. Germline values: CDR1 LNHDA, CDR2 SQIVND (reference sequence).

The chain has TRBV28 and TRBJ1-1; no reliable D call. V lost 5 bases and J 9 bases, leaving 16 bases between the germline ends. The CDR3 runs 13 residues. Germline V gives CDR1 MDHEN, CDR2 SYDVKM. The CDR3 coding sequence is TGTGCCAGCAGTCTGCCCCGAGGTGGTAAAGCTTTCTTT. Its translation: CASSLPRGGKAFF.

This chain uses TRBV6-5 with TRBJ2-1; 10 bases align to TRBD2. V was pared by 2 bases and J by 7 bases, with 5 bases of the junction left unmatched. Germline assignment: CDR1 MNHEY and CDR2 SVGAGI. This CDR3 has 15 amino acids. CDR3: CASSYEREGRNEQFF. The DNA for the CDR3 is TGTGCCAGCAGTTACGAGCGGGAGGGTCGGAATGAGCAGTTCTTC.

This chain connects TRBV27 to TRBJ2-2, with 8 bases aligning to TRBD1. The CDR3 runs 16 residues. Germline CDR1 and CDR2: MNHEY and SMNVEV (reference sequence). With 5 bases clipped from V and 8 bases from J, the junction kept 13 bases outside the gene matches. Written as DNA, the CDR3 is TGTGCCAGCAGTCCATCCCCGACAGGGGCTACAGGGGAGCTGTTTTTT. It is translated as CASSPSPTGATGELFF.

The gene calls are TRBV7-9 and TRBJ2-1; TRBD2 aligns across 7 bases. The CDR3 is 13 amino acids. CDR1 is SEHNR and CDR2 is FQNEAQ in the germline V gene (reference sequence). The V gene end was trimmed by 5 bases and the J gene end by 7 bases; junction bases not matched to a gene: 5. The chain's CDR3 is CASSAGAGNEQFF. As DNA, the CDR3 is TGTGCCAGCAGCGCGGGAGCGGGTAATGAGCAGTTCTTC.

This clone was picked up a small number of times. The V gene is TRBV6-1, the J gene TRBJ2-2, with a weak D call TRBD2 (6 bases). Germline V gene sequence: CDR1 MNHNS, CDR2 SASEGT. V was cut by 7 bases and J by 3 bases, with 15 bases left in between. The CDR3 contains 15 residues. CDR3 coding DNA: TGTGCCAGCACTCTCCAGGGAGGTGACACCGGGGAGCTGTTTTTT. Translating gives CASTLQGGDTGELFF.

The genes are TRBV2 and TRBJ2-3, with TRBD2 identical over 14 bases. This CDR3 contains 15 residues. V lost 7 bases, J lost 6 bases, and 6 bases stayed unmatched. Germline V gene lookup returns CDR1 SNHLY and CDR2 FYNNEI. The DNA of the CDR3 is TGTGCCAGCAAGACGACTAGCGGGAGGGCCGATACGCAGTATTTT. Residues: CASKTTSGRADTQYF.

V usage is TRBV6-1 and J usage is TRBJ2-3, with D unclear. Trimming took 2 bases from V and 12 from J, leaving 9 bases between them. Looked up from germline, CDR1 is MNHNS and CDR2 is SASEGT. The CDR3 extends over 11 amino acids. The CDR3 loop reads CASSEIPPQYF. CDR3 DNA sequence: TGTGCCAGCAGTGAAATCCCCCCCCAGTATTTT.

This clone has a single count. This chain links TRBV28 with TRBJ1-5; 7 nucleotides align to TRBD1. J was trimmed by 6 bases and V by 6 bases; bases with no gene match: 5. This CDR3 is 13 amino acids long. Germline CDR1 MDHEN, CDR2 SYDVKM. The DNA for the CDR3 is TGTGCCAGCAGGGTAGGGGGCGGTCAGCCCCAGCATTTT. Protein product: CASRVGGGQPQHF.

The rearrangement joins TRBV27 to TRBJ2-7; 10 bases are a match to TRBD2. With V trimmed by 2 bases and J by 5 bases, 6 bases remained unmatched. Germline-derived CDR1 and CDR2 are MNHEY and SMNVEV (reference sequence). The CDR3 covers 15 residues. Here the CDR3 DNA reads TGTGCCAGCAGTTTAGGCCCTAGCGGGAGCAACGAGCAGTACTTC. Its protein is CASSLGPSGSNEQYF.

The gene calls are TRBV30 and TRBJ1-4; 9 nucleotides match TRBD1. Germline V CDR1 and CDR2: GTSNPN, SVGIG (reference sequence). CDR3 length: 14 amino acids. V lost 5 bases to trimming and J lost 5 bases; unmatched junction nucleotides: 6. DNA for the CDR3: TGTGCCTGGGGAAGGGACAGGGAAAATGAAAAACTGTTTTTT. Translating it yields CAWGRDRENEKLFF.

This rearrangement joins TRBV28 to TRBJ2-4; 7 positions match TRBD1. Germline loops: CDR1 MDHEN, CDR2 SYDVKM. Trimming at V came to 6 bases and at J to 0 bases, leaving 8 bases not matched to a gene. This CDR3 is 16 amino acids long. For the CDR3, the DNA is TGTGCCAGCAGCCTCCGGGACAGCCTAGCCAAAAACATTCAGTACTTC. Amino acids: CASSLRDSLAKNIQYF.

The CDR3 loop reads CASSLLAGEFDTQYF. DNA for the CDR3: TGTGCCAGCAGTTTACTAGCGGGAGAATTCGATACGCAGTATTTT. The rearrangement joins TRBV6-5 to TRBJ2-3; 11 bases are shared with TRBD2. V lost 4 bases, J lost 6 bases, and 6 bases stayed unmatched. Germline V gene sequence: CDR1 MNHEY, CDR2 SVGAGI. CDR3 size: 15 residues.

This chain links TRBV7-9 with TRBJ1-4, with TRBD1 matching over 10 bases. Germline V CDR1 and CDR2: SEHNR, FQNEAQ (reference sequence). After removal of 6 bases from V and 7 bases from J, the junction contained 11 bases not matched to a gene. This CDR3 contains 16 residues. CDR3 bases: TGTGCCAGCAGGACCGGGACAGGGGTAGTCGGTGAAAAACTGTTTTTT. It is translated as CASRTGTGVVGEKLFF. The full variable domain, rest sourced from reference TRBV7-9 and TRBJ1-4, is DTGVSQNPRHKITKRGQNVTFRCDPISEHNRLYWYRQTLGQGPEFLTYFQNEAQLEKSRLLSDRFSAERPKGSFSTLEIQRTEQGDSAMYLCASRTGTGVVGEKLFFGSGTQLSVL.

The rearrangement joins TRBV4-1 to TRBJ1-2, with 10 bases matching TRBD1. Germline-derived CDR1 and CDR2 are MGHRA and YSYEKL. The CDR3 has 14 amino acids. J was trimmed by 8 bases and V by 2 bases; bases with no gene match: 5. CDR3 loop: CASSQQGQGGGYTF. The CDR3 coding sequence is TGCGCCAGCAGCCAACAAGGACAGGGGGGAGGCTACACCTTC.

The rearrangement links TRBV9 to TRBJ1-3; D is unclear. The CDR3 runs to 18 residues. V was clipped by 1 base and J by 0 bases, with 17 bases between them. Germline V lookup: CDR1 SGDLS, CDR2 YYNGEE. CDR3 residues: CASSVYSVDGTSGNTIYF. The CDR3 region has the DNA TGTGCCAGCAGCGTATACTCAGTGGACGGCACCTCTGGAAACACCATATATTTT.

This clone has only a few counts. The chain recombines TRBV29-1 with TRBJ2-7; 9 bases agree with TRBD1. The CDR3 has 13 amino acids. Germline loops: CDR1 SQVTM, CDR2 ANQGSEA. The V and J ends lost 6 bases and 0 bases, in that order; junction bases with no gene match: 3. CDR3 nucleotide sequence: TGCAGCGTCTTGGACAGGGGCTCCTACGAGCAGTACTTC. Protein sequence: CSVLDRGSYEQYF.

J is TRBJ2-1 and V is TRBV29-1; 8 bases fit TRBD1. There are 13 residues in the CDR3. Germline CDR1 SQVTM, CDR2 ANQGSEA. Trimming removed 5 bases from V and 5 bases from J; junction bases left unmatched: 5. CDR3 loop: CSVFGQGHNEQFF. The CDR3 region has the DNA TGCAGCGTTTTTGGACAGGGCCACAATGAGCAGTTCTTC.

Written as DNA, the CDR3 is TGTGCCAGCAGTTACTCGAAAGGGAGCGAGCAGTACTTC. It specifies CASSYSKGSEQYF. The genes are TRBV6-6 and TRBJ2-7, with D possibly matching TRBD2 (5 bases). This CDR3 region has 13 residues. V was pared by 0 bases and J by 6 bases, with 9 bases between. Germline V gene data show CDR1 as MNHNY and CDR2 as SVGAGI (reference sequence).

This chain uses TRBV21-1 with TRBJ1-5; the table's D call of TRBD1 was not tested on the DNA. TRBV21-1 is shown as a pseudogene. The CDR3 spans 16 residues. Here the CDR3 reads CASSKMTLDRNQPQHF. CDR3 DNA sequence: TGTGCCAGCAGCAAAATGACCTTAGACAGGAATCAGCCCCAGCATTTT.

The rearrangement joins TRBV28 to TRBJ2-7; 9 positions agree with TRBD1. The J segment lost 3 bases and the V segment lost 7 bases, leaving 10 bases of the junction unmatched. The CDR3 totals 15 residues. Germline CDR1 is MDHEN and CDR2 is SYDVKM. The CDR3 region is CASTSWTGAFYEQYF. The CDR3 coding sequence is TGTGCCAGCACTTCCTGGACAGGGGCCTTCTACGAGCAGTACTTC.

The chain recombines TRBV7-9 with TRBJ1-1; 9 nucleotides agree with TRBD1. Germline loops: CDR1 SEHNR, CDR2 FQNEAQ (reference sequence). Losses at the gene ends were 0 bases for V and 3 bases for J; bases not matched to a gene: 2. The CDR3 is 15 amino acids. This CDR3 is CASSLAWTGDTEAFF. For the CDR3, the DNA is TGTGCCAGCAGCTTAGCGTGGACAGGGGACACTGAAGCTTTCTTT. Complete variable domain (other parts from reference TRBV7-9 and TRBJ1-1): DTGVSQNPRHKITKRGQNVTFRCDPISEHNRLYWYRQTLGQGPEFLTYFQNEAQLEKSRLLSDRFSAERPKGSFSTLEIQRTEQGDSAMYLCASSLAWTGDTEAFFGQGTRLTVV.

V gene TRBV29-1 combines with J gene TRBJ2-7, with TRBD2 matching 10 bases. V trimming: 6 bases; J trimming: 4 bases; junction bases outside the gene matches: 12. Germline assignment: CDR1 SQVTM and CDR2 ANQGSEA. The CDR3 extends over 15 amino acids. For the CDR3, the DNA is TGCAGCGTGCCCTGGGGAGCGGGAGGGCTATACGAGCAGTACTTC. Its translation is CSVPWGAGGLYEQYF.

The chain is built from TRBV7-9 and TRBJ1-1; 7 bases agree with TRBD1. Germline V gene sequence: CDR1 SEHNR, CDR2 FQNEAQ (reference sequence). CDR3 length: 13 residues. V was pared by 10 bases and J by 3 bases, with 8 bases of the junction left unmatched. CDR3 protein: CAIKDRDYTEAFF. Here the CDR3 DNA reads TGTGCCATCAAAGACAGGGACTACACTGAAGCTTTCTTT.

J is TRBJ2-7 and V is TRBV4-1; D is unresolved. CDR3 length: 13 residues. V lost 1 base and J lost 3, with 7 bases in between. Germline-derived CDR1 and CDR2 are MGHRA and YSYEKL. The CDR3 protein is CASSQGSSYEQYF. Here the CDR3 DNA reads TGCGCCAGCAGCCAAGGCAGCAGCTACGAGCAGTACTTC.

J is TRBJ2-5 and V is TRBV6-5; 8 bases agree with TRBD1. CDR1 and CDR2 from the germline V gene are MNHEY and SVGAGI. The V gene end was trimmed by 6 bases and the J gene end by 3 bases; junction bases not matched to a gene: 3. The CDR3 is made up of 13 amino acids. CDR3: CASRTGAEETQYF. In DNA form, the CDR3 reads TGTGCCAGCAGGACAGGGGCGGAAGAGACCCAGTACTTC.

The CDR3 loop is CASRPNSPDEQFF. The CDR3 DNA reads as TGTGCCAGCAGGCCCAACAGCCCCGATGAGCAGTTCTTC. This chain links TRBV6-6 with TRBJ2-1, with D unclear. Trimming removed 6 bases from V and 8 bases from J, with 14 bases in between. CDR1 is MNHNY and CDR2 is SVGAGI in the germline V gene (reference sequence). This CDR3 is 13 amino acids long.

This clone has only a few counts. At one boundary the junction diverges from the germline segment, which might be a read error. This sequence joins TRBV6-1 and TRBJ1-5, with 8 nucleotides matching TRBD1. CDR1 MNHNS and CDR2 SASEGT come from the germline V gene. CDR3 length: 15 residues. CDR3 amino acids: CASGDRGRSNQPQHF. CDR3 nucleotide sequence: TGTGCCAGCGGTGACAGGGGTCGTAGCAATCAGCCCCAGCATTTT.

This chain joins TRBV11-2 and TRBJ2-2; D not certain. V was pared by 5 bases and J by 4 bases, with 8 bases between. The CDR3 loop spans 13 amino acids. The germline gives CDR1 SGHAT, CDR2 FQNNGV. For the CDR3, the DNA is TGTGCCAGCAGCCCTCTAATCACCGGGGAGCTGTTTTTT. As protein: CASSPLITGELFF.

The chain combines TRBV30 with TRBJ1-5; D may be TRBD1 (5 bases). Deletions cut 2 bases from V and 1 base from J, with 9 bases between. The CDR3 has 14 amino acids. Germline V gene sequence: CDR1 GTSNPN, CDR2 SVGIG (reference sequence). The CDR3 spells CAWSYRDSNQPQHF. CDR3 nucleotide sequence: TGTGCCTGGAGTTACCGGGACAGCAATCAGCCCCAGCATTTT.